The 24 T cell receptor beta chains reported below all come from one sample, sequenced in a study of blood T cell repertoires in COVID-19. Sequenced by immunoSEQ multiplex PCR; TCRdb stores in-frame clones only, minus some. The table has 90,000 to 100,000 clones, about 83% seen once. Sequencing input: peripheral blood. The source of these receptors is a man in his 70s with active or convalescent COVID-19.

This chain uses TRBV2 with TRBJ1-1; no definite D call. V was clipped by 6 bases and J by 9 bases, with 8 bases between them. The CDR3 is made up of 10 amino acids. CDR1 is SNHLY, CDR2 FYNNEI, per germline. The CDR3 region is CASRGGQAFF. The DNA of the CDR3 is TGTGCCAGCAGGGGCGGGCAAGCTTTCTTT.

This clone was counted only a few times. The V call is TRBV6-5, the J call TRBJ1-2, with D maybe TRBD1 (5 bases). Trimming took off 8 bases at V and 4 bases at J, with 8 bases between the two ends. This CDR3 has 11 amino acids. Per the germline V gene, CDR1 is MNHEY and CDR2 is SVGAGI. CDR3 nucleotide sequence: TGTGCCAGCGGGGGAGGCTATGGCTACACCTTC. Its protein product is CASGGGYGYTF.

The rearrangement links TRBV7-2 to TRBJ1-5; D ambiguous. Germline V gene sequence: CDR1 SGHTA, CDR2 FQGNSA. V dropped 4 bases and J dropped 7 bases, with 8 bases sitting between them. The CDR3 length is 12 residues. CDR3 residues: CASSSPGQPQHF. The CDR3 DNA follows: TGTGCCAGCAGCTCACCGGGGCAGCCCCAGCATTTT.

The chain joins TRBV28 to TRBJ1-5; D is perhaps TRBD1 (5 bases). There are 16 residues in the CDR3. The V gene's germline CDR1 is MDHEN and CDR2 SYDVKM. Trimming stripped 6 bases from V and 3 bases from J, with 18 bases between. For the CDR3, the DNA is TGTGCCAGCAGACACGTAGGAGGAGGGGACAATCAGCCCCAGCATTTT. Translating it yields CASRHVGGGDNQPQHF.

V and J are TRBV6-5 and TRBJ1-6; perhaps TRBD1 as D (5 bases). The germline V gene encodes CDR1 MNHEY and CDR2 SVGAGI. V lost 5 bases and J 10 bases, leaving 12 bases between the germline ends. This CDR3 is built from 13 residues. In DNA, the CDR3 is TGTGCCAGCAGTCAGGGTCCGCTATCACCCCTCCACTTT. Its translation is CASSQGPLSPLHF.

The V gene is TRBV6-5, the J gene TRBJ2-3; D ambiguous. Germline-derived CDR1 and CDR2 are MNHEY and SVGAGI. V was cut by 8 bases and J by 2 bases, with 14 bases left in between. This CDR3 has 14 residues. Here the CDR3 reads CASSGITPTDTQYF. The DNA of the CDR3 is TGTGCCAGCTCGGGTATCACTCCCACAGATACGCAGTATTTT.

CDR3 loop: CAIQLAGTDTQYF. The CDR3 DNA sequence: TGTGCCATCCAACTAGCGGGCACAGATACGCAGTATTTT. The chain has TRBV6-5 and TRBJ2-3, with TRBD2 identical over 8 bases. The CDR3 loop spans 13 amino acids. The germline CDR1 and CDR2 sequences are MNHEY and SVGAGI. After removal of 10 bases from V and 1 base from J, the junction contained 4 bases not matched to a gene.

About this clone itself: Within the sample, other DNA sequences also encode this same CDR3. The CDR3 nucleotides read TGTGCCAGTAGTCTGACAGGGGTGAACACTGAAGCTTTCTTT. Translated, it gives CASSLTGVNTEAFF. The chain has TRBV19 and TRBJ1-1; TRBD1 aligns across 8 bases. Per the germline V gene, CDR1 is LNHDA and CDR2 is SQIVND (reference sequence). This CDR3 comprises 14 residues. Unmatched junction bases numbered 2, after V lost 5 bases and J lost 0 bases.

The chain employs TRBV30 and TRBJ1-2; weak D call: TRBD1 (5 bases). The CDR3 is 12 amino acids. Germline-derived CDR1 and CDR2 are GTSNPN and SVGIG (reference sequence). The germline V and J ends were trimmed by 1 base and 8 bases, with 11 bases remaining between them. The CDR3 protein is CAWSGGSGGYTF. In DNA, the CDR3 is TGTGCCTGGAGTGGGGGCAGCGGGGGCTACACCTTC.

The CDR3 region is CASSRRTGGLADTQYF. In DNA form, the CDR3 reads TGTGCCAGCAGCAGACGGACAGGGGGCCTGGCAGATACGCAGTATTTT. The chain carries TRBV7-2 and TRBJ2-3; the match to TRBD1 covers 11 bases. CDR1 SGHTA and CDR2 FQGNSA come from the germline V gene. The CDR3 extends over 16 amino acids. Trimming took 5 bases from V and 4 from J; bases not matched to a gene: 8.

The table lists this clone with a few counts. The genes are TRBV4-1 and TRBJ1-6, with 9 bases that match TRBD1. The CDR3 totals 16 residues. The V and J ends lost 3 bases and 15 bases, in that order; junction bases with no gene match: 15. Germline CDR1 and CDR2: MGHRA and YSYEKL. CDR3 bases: TGCGCCAGCAGCCAGGGGTGGACCGGGACAGGGACCAGCCTCCACTTT. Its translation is CASSQGWTGTGTSLHF.

CDR3 DNA: TGTGCCTGGAGCTTTGGATCAGGACACTCCTACAATGAGCAGTTCTTC. Translation: CAWSFGSGHSYNEQFF. This sequence joins TRBV30 and TRBJ2-1; D perhaps matches TRBD1 (5 bases). The CDR3 contains 16 residues. Germline V lookup: CDR1 GTSNPN, CDR2 SVGIG (reference sequence). Trimming took off 3 bases at V and 0 bases at J, with 15 bases between the two ends.

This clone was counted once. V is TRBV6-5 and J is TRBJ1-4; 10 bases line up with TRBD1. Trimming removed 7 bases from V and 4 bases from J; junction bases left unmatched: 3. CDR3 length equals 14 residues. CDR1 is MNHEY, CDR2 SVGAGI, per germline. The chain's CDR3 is CASTRDRGNEKLFF. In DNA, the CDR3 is TGTGCCAGCACTAGGGACAGGGGTAATGAAAAACTGTTTTTT.

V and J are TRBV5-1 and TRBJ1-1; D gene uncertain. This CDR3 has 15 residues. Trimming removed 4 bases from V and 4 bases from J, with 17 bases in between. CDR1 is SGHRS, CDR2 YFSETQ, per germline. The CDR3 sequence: CASSMDPTRGTEAFF. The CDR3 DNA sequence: TGCGCCAGCAGCATGGACCCGACGCGGGGCACTGAAGCTTTCTTT.

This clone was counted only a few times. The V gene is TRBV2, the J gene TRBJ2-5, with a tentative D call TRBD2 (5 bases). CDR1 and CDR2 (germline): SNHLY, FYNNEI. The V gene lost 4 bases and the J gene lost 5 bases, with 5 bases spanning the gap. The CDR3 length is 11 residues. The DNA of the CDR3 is TGTGCCAGCAGTGGAGGGGAGACCCAGTACTTC. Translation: CASSGGETQYF.

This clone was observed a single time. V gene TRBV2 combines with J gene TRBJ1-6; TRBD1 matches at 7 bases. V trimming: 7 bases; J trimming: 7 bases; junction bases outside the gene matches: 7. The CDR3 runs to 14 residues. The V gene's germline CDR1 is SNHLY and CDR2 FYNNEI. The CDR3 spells CASIGTAKNSPLHF. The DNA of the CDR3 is TGTGCCAGCATTGGGACAGCTAAAAATTCACCCCTCCACTTT.

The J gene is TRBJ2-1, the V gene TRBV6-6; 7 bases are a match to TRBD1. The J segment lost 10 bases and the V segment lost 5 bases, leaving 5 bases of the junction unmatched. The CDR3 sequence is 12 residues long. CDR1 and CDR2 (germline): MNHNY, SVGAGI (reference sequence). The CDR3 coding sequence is TGTGCCAGCAGTCCACGACAGGGCGAGCAGTTCTTC. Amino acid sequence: CASSPRQGEQFF.

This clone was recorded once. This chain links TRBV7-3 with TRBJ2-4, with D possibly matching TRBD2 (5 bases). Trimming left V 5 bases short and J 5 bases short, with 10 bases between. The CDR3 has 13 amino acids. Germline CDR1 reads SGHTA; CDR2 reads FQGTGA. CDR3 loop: CASSPGVQNIQYF. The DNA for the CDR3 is TGTGCCAGCAGCCCCGGGGTTCAAAACATTCAGTACTTC.

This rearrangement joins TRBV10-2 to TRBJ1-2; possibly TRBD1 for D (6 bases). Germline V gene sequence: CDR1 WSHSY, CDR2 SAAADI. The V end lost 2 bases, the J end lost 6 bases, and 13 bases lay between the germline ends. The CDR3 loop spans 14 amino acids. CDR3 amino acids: CASSEGRQVHGYTF. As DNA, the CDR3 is TGCGCCAGCAGTGAGGGACGACAGGTCCATGGCTACACCTTC.

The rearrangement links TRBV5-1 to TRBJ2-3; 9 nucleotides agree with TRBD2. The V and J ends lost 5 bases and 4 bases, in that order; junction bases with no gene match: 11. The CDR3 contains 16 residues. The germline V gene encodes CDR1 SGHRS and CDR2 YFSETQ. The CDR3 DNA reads TGCGCCAGCAGTCTTCCGGGCGGGGGGGCATCAGATACGCAGTATTTT. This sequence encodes CASSLPGGGASDTQYF.

CDR3 in amino acids: CASSKGGTPSYEQYF. The CDR3 nucleotides read TGTGCCAGCAGCAAAGGGGGGACACCCTCCTACGAGCAGTACTTC. The chain has TRBV21-1 and TRBJ2-7; the D call TRBD1 from the table was never checked on the DNA. TRBV21-1 is termed a pseudogene. The CDR3 sequence is 15 residues long.

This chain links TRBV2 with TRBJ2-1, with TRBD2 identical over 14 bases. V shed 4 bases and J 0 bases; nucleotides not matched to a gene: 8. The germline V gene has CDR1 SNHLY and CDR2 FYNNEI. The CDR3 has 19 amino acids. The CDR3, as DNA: TGTGCCAGCAGTGGGTCCCGACTAGCGGGGGGGCTCTCCTACAATGAGCAGTTCTTC. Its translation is CASSGSRLAGGLSYNEQFF.

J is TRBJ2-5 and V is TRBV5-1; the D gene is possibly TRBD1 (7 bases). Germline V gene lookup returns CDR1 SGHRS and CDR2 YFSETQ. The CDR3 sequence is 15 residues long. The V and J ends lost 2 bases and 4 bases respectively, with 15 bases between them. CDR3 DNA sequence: TGCGCCAGCAGCTTTGGGCAGGGGGGAGGAGAGACCCAGTACTTC. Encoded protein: CASSFGQGGGETQYF.

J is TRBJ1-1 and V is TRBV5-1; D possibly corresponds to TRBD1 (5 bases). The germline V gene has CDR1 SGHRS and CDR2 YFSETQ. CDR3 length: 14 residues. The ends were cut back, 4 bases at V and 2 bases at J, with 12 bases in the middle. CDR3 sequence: CASSPQATNTEAFF. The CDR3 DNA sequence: TGCGCCAGCAGCCCACAGGCGACCAACACTGAAGCTTTCTTT.